This passage covers 25 T cell receptor beta chains from one sample sequenced in a study of blood T cell repertoires in COVID-19. TCRdb's copy holds only in-frame clones and misses some; the assay was immunoSEQ multiplex PCR. In the table there are roughly 410,000 clones, roughly 86% of which are singletons. Specimen: peripheral blood. The receptor source for this set is a woman aged 55-69 years with COVID-19, enrolled during active disease.

This chain joins TRBV5-1 and TRBJ1-4; D not certain. V was pared by 5 bases and J by 12 bases, with 20 bases between. This CDR3 is 14 amino acids long. Looked up from germline, CDR1 is SGHRS and CDR2 is YFSETQ. CDR3 in amino acids: CASRRVRTSVELFF. The CDR3 region has the DNA TGCGCCAGCAGGAGAGTACGAACCTCCGTAGAACTGTTTTTT.

The chain links TRBV5-1 to TRBJ1-3; D is unclear. The CDR3 spans 11 residues. Between the trimmed V and J ends, which lost 3 bases and 9 bases, there was a span of 7 bases. CDR1 and CDR2 from the germline V gene are SGHRS and YFSETQ. In DNA form, the CDR3 reads TGCGCCAGCAGCTACTCTGGCACCATATATTTT. Amino acid sequence: CASSYSGTIYF.

This sequence joins TRBV14 and TRBJ1-2; D not certain. V was clipped by 1 base and J by 5 bases, with 11 bases between them. The CDR3 is 14 residues long. Germline CDR1 is SGHDN and CDR2 is FVKESK. This CDR3 reads CASSQGVQLYGYTF. In DNA, the CDR3 is TGTGCCAGCAGCCAAGGAGTACAACTATATGGCTACACCTTC. Using reference TRBV14 and TRBJ1-2 for the parts outside the CDR3, the full variable domain is EAGVTQFPSHSVIEKGQTVTLRCDPISGHDNLYWYRRVMGKEIKFLLHFVKESKQDESGMPNNRFLAERTGGTYSTLKVQPAELEDSGVYFCASSQGVQLYGYTFGSGTRLTVV.

V gene TRBV5-1 combines with J gene TRBJ1-1; 8 bases are a match to TRBD1. The CDR3 length is 15 residues. J gave up 3 bases and V 3 bases, and 7 bases lay outside the gene matches. Germline V gene lookup returns CDR1 SGHRS and CDR2 YFSETQ. CDR3 protein: CASSWTGFVDTEAFF. Here the CDR3 DNA reads TGCGCCAGCAGCTGGACAGGGTTTGTTGACACTGAAGCTTTCTTT.

A single count supports this clone. The J gene is TRBJ2-5, the V gene TRBV6-1; tentative D call: TRBD2 (7 bases). The length of the CDR3 is 17 residues. The germline V gene encodes CDR1 MNHNS and CDR2 SASEGT. With 3 bases removed from V and 2 bases from J, the gap between germline ends came to 19 bases. Here the CDR3 reads CASSEEGGLAEQETQYF. Here the CDR3 DNA reads TGTGCCAGCAGTGAGGAGGGGGGTCTAGCGGAACAAGAGACCCAGTACTTC.

The J gene is TRBJ2-3, the V gene TRBV19; 14 nucleotides align to TRBD2. V shed 1 base, J shed 1 base, and the junction held 7 bases outside the gene matches. Germline CDR1 is LNHDA and CDR2 is SQIVND (reference sequence). This CDR3 spans 19 amino acids. The CDR3 sequence: CASSIGGLAGEYRTDTQYF. The DNA of the CDR3 is TGTGCCAGTAGTATAGGGGGACTAGCGGGGGAGTACCGCACAGATACGCAGTATTTT.

The V gene is TRBV6-5, the J gene TRBJ2-7; 11 nucleotides align to TRBD2. The CDR3 has 14 residues. In germline, CDR1 is MNHEY, CDR2 SVGAGI. V was pared by 4 bases and J by 3 bases, with 2 bases of the junction left unmatched. DNA of the CDR3: TGTGCCAGCAGTTTGGGACTAGCGGACTACGAGCAGTACTTC. The encoded protein is CASSLGLADYEQYF.

This sequence joins TRBV19 and TRBJ2-3; TRBD2 matches 14 bases. J lost 2 bases, V lost 11 bases, and 6 bases had no gene match. The CDR3 length is 15 residues. In germline, CDR1 is LNHDA, CDR2 SQIVND (reference sequence). The CDR3 sequence is CAARTSGGTTDTQYF. The DNA of the CDR3 is TGTGCCGCGAGGACTAGCGGGGGGACCACAGATACGCAGTATTTT.

CDR3 region: CASSRQGQPSYGYTF. The CDR3 region has the DNA TGTGCCAGCAGTCGTCAGGGACAGCCCAGCTATGGCTACACCTTC. The V call is TRBV27, the J call TRBJ1-2, with 7 positions matching TRBD1. Germline V gene lookup returns CDR1 MNHEY and CDR2 SMNVEV (reference sequence). This CDR3 is built from 15 residues. The J segment lost 4 bases and the V segment lost 5 bases, leaving 10 bases of the junction unmatched.

CDR3 amino acids: CASSYRTGSTDTQYF. The DNA for the CDR3 is TGTGCCAGCAGCTACCGGACAGGGAGCACAGATACGCAGTATTTT. J is TRBJ2-3 and V is TRBV7-3; 8 bases match TRBD1. The V segment lost 4 bases and the J segment 0 bases; nucleotides outside the gene matches: 3. This CDR3 comprises 15 residues. Germline V gives CDR1 SGHTA, CDR2 FQGTGA.

The V gene is TRBV9, the J gene TRBJ2-2; 7 bases are shared with TRBD1. This CDR3 has 17 amino acids. V lost 0 bases and J lost 2; bases outside the gene matches: 7. Germline values: CDR1 SGDLS, CDR2 YYNGEE. CDR3 in amino acids: CASSVGRGGQNTGELFF. DNA of the CDR3: TGTGCCAGCAGCGTAGGAAGAGGGGGCCAAAACACCGGGGAGCTGTTTTTT. Based on the CDR3 plus reference TRBV9 and TRBJ2-2, the full variable domain is DSGVTQTPKHLITATGQRVTLRCSPRSGDLSVYWYQQSLDQGLQFLIQYYNGEERAKGNILERFSAQQFPDLHSELNLSSLELGDSALYFCASSVGRGGQNTGELFFGEGSRLTVL.

This rearrangement joins TRBV6-5 to TRBJ2-7; TRBD1 agrees at 8 bases. The V gene end was trimmed by 5 bases and the J gene end by 3 bases; junction bases not matched to a gene: 9. Germline loops: CDR1 MNHEY, CDR2 SVGAGI. CDR3 length: 15 amino acids. CDR3 nucleotide sequence: TGTGCCAGCAGTATACGGGGACAGGCATTCTACGAGCAGTACTTC. Translation: CASSIRGQAFYEQYF.

This chain links TRBV11-2 with TRBJ2-3; weak D call: TRBD1 (5 bases). V was clipped by 0 bases and J by 3 bases, with 13 bases between them. Germline V CDR1 and CDR2: SGHAT, FQNNGV. This CDR3 contains 16 residues. The CDR3, as DNA: TGTGCCAGCAGCTTAGAGTTAGGGGTCACTACAGATACGCAGTATTTT. Protein product: CASSLELGVTTDTQYF. Based on the CDR3 plus reference TRBV11-2 and TRBJ2-3, the full variable domain is EAGVAQSPRYKIIEKRQSVAFWCNPISGHATLYWYQQILGQGPKLLIQFQNNGVVDDSQLPKDRFSAERLKGVDSTLKIQPAKLEDSAVYLCASSLELGVTTDTQYFGPGTRLTVL.

The V gene is TRBV30, the J gene TRBJ1-5, with D perhaps matching TRBD1 (6 bases). Trimming stripped 1 base from V and 5 bases from J, with 12 bases between. Germline values: CDR1 GTSNPN, CDR2 SVGIG (reference sequence). The CDR3 is made up of 14 amino acids. CDR3 DNA: TGTGCCTGGAGTGCAGGGGTTATAGATCAGCCCCAGCATTTT. Residues: CAWSAGVIDQPQHF.

The chain is built from TRBV11-3 and TRBJ2-2, with 10 bases matching TRBD1. CDR3 length: 15 residues. Per germline, CDR1 SGHNT and CDR2 YENEEA. The V and J ends lost 3 bases and 4 bases, in that order; junction bases with no gene match: 2. The DNA of the CDR3 is TGTGCCAGCAGCTTCCGACAGGGGGCCACCGGGGAGCTGTTTTTT. Its translation: CASSFRQGATGELFF.

V is TRBV6-4 and J is TRBJ2-1, with TRBD2 as a possible D gene (5 bases). Trimming left V 5 bases short and J 0 bases short, with 11 bases between. Per germline, CDR1 MRHNA and CDR2 SNTAGT. The CDR3 consists of 15 residues. The CDR3 is CASSSHGSSYNEQFF. The CDR3 nucleotides are TGTGCCAGCAGTTCTCATGGGAGCTCCTACAATGAGCAGTTCTTC.

CDR3 residues: CASSPSRDGYTF. The CDR3 coding sequence is TGTGCCAGCTCACCAAGCCGGGATGGCTACACCTTC. The V gene is TRBV18, the J gene TRBJ1-2, with D unclear. Trimming left V 2 bases short and J 6 bases short, with 7 bases between. Per the germline V gene, CDR1 is KGHSH and CDR2 is LQKENI. There are 12 residues in the CDR3. The full variable domain, rest sourced from reference TRBV18 and TRBJ1-2, is NAGVMQNPRHLVRRRGQEARLRCSPMKGHSHVYWYRQLPEEGLKFMVYLQKENIIDESGMPKERFSAEFPKEGPSILRIQQVVRGDSAAYFCASSPSRDGYTFGSGTRLTVV.

The chain recombines TRBV7-8 with TRBJ2-5; 7 positions agree with TRBD2. The germline CDR1 and CDR2 sequences are SGHVS and FQNEAQ. This CDR3 comprises 14 residues. Trimming removed 3 bases from V and 2 bases from J; junction bases left unmatched: 3. The DNA of the CDR3 is TGTGCCAGCAGCTTTCGGGACTATCAAGAGACCCAGTACTTC. Its protein product is CASSFRDYQETQYF.

This sequence joins TRBV6-1 and TRBJ2-3; 12 bases fit TRBD2. This CDR3 contains 17 residues. Germline loops: CDR1 MNHNS, CDR2 SASEGT. After removal of 4 bases from V and 2 bases from J, the junction contained 7 bases not matched to a gene. CDR3 nucleotides: TGTGCCAGCAGTGGGACTAGCGGGGCGACACCCACAGATACGCAGTATTTT. This encodes CASSGTSGATPTDTQYF.

This clone has a count of ten or more. This chain joins TRBV3-1 (or the pseudogene TRBV3-2) and TRBJ2-5; D gene unclear. Looked up from germline, CDR1 is LGHDT and CDR2 is YNNKEL (reference sequence). CDR3 length: 14 amino acids. The germline V and J ends were trimmed by 0 bases and 0 bases, with 5 bases remaining between them. The CDR3 coding sequence is TGTGCCAGCAGCCAAGATGCGTACCAAGAGACCCAGTACTTC. Its translation: CASSQDAYQETQYF.

This clone showed up just once. The chain recombines TRBV10-3 with TRBJ1-3; 7 bases are a match to TRBD1. The germline gives CDR1 ENHRY, CDR2 SYGVKD. The CDR3 spans 15 residues. Losses at the gene ends were 7 bases for V and 2 bases for J; bases not matched to a gene: 8. The CDR3 DNA reads as TGTGCCATCAACTCGGGACAGCTCCCTGGAAACACCATATATTTT. The encoded protein is CAINSGQLPGNTIYF.

The chain couples TRBV5-4 to TRBJ1-1; D is perhaps TRBD1 (6 bases). Germline V gene lookup returns CDR1 SGHNT and CDR2 YYREEE (reference sequence). The V end was cut by 1 base, the J end by 4 bases, with 14 bases between. The CDR3 consists of 15 residues. The CDR3 here is CASSLSLGGGTEAFF. CDR3 coding DNA: TGTGCCAGCAGCTTGTCTCTGGGAGGGGGCACTGAAGCTTTCTTT.

The V call is TRBV18, the J call TRBJ1-5, with a weak D call TRBD1 (6 bases). Germline CDR1 is KGHSH and CDR2 is LQKENI. V shed 5 bases and J shed 7 bases, with 18 bases lying between them. The CDR3 length is 15 residues. The CDR3 DNA reads TGTGCCAGCTCATCCATACAGGGCGTGGGGCAGCCCCAGCATTTT. Protein product: CASSSIQGVGQPQHF.

This clone occurred a few times. The chain recombines TRBV15 with TRBJ1-3, with TRBD1 matching 7 bases. CDR1 and CDR2 (germline): LNHNV, YYDKDF (reference sequence). The CDR3 is 16 amino acids. The V gene end was trimmed by 2 bases and the J gene end by 0 bases; junction bases not matched to a gene: 4. CDR3 nucleotides: TGTGCCACCAGCAGAACTCGGGACAGCTCTGGAAACACCATATATTTT. Its protein product is CATSRTRDSSGNTIYF.

The rearrangement joins TRBV29-1 to TRBJ2-3, with TRBD1 identical over 9 bases. The length of the CDR3 is 13 residues. The V gene end was trimmed by 5 bases and the J gene end by 7 bases; junction bases not matched to a gene: 7. CDR1 is SQVTM and CDR2 is ANQGSEA in the germline V gene. As DNA, the CDR3 is TGCAGCGTTCCGGGACAGGGAGGACATACGCAGTATTTT. Amino acids: CSVPGQGGHTQYF.